The 2 T cell receptor beta chains below were found in one sample sequenced in a study of T-cell memory formation after mild COVID-19. A single record per CDR3 protein comes from TCRdb applying MiXCR to the 5' RACE reads. The data contain under 110,000 distinct CDR3 sequences, over 15% of them singletons. The material sequenced was PBMCs or a T cell subset sorted from them (not recorded which). The receptors here all came from an adult woman who had mild COVID-19 (a few samples of this study predate the infection). Cell type and time point are not known.

The chain is built from TRBV29-1 and TRBJ2-7; no reliable D call. Germline values: CDR1 SQVTM, CDR2 ANQGSEA. Trimming took 0 bases from V and 2 from J, leaving 14 bases between them. The CDR3 is 15 residues long. The CDR3 sequence is CSVEDMVGRTYEQYF. CDR3 DNA: TGCAGCGTTGAAGATATGGTGGGTCGAACCTACGAGCAGTACTTC.

The V call is TRBV29-1, the J call TRBJ2-3; 7 bases agree with TRBD1. Per the germline V gene, CDR1 is SQVTM and CDR2 is ANQGSEA. After removal of 3 bases from V and 3 bases from J, the junction contained 6 bases not matched to a gene. The CDR3 spans 14 residues. CDR3 nucleotide sequence: TGCAGCGTTGACCTCGGACAGGTTACAGATACGCAGTATTTT. It translates to CSVDLGQVTDTQYF.